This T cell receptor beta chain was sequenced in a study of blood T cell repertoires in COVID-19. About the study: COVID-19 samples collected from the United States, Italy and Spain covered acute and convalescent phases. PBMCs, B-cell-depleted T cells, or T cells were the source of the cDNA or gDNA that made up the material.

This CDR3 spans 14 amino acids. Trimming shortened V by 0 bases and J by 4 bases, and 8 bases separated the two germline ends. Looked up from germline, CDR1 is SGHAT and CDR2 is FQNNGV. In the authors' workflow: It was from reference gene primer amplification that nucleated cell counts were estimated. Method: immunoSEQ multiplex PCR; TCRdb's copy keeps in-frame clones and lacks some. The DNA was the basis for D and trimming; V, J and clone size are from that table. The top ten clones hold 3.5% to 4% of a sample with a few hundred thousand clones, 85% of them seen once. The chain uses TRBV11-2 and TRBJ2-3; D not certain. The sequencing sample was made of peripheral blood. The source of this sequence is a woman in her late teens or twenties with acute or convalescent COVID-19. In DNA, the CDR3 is TGTGCCAGCAGCTTAGATCCCGCGTCAGATACGCAGTATTTT. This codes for CASSLDPASDTQYF.